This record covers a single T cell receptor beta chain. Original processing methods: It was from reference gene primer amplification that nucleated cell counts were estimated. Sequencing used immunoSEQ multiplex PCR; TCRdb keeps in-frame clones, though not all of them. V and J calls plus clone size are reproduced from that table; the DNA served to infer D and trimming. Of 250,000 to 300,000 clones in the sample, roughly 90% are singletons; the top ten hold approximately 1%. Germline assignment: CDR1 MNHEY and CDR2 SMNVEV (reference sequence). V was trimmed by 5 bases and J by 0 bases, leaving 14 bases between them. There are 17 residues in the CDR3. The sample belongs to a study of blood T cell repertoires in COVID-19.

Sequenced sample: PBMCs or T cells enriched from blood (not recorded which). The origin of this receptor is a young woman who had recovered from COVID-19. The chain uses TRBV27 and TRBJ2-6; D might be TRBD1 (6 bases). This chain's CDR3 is CASSPYSRGSGANVLTF. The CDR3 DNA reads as TGTGCCAGCAGTCCCTATTCCAGGGGCTCTGGGGCCAACGTCCTGACTTTC.